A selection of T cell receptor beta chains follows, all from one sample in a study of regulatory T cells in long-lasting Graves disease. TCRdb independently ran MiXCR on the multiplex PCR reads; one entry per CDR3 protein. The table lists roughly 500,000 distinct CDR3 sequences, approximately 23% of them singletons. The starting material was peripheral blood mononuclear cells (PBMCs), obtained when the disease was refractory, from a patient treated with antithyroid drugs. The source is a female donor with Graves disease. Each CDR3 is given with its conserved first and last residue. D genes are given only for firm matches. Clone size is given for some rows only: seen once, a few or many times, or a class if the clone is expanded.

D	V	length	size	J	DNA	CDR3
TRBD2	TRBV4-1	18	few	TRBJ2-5	TGCGCCAGCAGCCAAGCGCTGTCCGGGACTAGCGGCCAAGAGACCCAGTACTTC	CASSQALSGTSGQETQYF
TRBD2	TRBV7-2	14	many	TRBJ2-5	TGTGCCAGCAGCTTCGCTGGGGGGGAAGGGACCCAGTACTTC	CASSFAGGEGTQYF
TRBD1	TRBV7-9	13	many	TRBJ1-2	TGTGCCAGCAGTCCCGGACAGGATTATGGCTACACCTTC	CASSPGQDYGYTF
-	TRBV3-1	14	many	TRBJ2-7	TGTGCCAGCAGCCAAGACGCAGGCTCCTACGAGCAGTACTTC	CASSQDAGSYEQYF
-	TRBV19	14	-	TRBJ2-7	TGTGCCAGTACCTCGGGGGCCAATCCCTACGAGCAGTACTTC	CASTSGANPYEQYF
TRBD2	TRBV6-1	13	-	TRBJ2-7	TGTGCCAGCGCTAGCGGGAGGAGGGCCGAGCAGTACTTC	CASASGRRAEQYF
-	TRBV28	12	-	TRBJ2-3	TGTGCCAGCAGTTTTGGGTACCGTACGCAGTATTTT	CASSFGYRTQYF
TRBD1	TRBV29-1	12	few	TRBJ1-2	TGCAGCGTTGAAACTCAGGGGGACGGCTACACCTTC	CSVETQGDGYTF
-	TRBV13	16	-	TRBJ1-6	TGTGCCAGCAGCCCAAGGGTTAGCTCCTATAATTCACCCCTCCACTTT	CASSPRVSSYNSPLHF
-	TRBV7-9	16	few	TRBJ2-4	TGTGCCAGCAGCTTAGAAGGCAGGGCAGCCAAAAACATTCAGTACTTC	CASSLEGRAAKNIQYF
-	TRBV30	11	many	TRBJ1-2	TGTGCCTCGGGGGAGCATCACGGCTACACCTTC	CASGEHHGYTF
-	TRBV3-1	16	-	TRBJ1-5	TGTGCCAGCAGCCAGTCCGGGACGGATAGCAATCAGCCCCAGCATTTT	CASSQSGTDSNQPQHF
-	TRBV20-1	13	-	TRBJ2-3	TGCAGTGGTGCAGGTGCTAGCACAGATACGCAGTATTTT	CSGAGASTDTQYF
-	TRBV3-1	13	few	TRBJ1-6	TGTGCCAGCAGCCAAGACTCTGATTCACCCCTCCACTTT	CASSQDSDSPLHF
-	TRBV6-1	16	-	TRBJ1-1	TGTGCCAGCAGATATATCCGTTATGCGATGAACACTGAAGCTTTCTTT	CASRYIRYAMNTEAFF
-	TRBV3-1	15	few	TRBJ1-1	TGTGCCAGCAGCCAATTCCCCCCAGCCGACACTGAAGCTTTCTTT	CASSQFPPADTEAFF
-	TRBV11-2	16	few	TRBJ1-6	TGTGCCAGCAGTTTTTCGGGGAAGCTCTATAATTCACCCCTCCACTTT	CASSFSGKLYNSPLHF
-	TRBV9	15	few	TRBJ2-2	TGTGCCAGCAGCGTAGGGCAGGGGAACACCGGGGAGCTGTTTTTT	CASSVGQGNTGELFF
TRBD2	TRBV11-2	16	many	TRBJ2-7	TGTGCCAGCAGCCCCCCGGGGCTAGCGGGAGCAGGCGAGCAGTACTTC	CASSPPGLAGAGEQYF
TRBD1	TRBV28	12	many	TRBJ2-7	TGTGCCAGCAGTTTACCGGGACAGACACAGTACTTC	CASSLPGQTQYF
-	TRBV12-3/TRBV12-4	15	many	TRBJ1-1	TGTGCCAGCAGTTTCTCCCCCGGTCCGAACACTGAAGCTTTCTTT	CASSFSPGPNTEAFF
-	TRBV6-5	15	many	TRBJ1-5	TGTGCCAGCAGTTTAAGGGTCATTAGCAATCAGCCCCAGCATTTT	CASSLRVISNQPQHF
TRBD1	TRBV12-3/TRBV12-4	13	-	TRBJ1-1	TGTGCCAGCAGTTTACAGGGGGCGCGGGTAGCTTTCTTT	CASSLQGARVAFF
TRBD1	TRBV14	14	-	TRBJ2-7	TGTGCCAGCAGCCAGAGAGGACAGGGCTACGAGCAGTACTTC	CASSQRGQGYEQYF
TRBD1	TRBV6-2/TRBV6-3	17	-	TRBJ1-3	TGTGCCAGCAGTTACTCCCCCCCGGACAGGGATGGAAACACCATATATTTT	CASSYSPPDRDGNTIYF
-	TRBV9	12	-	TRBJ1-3	TGTGCCAGCAGAGGGAACGAAAACACCATATATTTT	CASRGNENTIYF
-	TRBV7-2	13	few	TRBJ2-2	TGTGCCAGCAGTCGGGTAGACACCGGGGAGCTGTTTTTT	CASSRVDTGELFF
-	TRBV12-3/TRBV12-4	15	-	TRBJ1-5	TGTGCCAGCAGTCCCGGTGGGTTGGGTGATCAGCCCCAGCATTTT	CASSPGGLGDQPQHF
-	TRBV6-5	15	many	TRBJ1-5	TGTGCCAGCAGTTACCCACATGGGCACAATCAGCCCCAGCATTTT	CASSYPHGHNQPQHF